This passage covers 18 T cell receptor beta chains from one sample sequenced in a study of blood T cell repertoires in COVID-19. TCRdb's table, derived via immunoSEQ multiplex PCR, lists solely in-frame clones and lacks some. The data contain about 81,000 clones, roughly 89% of them singletons. The sample was peripheral blood. These receptors all stem from a woman older than 75 with active COVID-19.

V usage is TRBV3-1 (or the pseudogene TRBV3-2) and J usage is TRBJ2-6, with 8 bases matching TRBD1. Losses at the gene ends were 7 bases for V and 0 bases for J; bases not matched to a gene: 5. This CDR3 contains 16 residues. The germline CDR1 and CDR2 sequences are LGHDT and YNNKEL (reference sequence). The CDR3 region is CASTDRGLSGANVLTF. Here the CDR3 DNA reads TGTGCCAGCACAGACAGGGGACTCTCTGGGGCCAACGTCCTGACTTTC.

This clone was seen more than once but under ten times. The chain couples TRBV4-3 to TRBJ2-1, with a tentative D call TRBD2 (6 bases). Germline V gene lookup returns CDR1 LGHNA and CDR2 YSLEER. This CDR3 is built from 17 residues. Between the trimmed V and J ends, which lost 2 bases and 2 bases, there was a span of 16 bases. The CDR3 reads CASSQYYGSQTYNEQFF. The CDR3 region has the DNA TGCGCCAGCAGCCAATACTACGGGAGCCAAACCTACAATGAGCAGTTCTTC.

V is TRBV6-1 and J is TRBJ1-5; D uncertain. Trimming removed 2 bases from V and 4 bases from J, with 6 bases in between. This CDR3 region has 13 residues. Germline-derived CDR1 and CDR2 are MNHNS and SASEGT. The CDR3 DNA follows: TGTGCCAGCAGTGAATCTAAGAATCAGCCCCAGCATTTT. It yields the protein CASSESKNQPQHF.

Points on this clone: One end of the junction does not line up with germline, which may come from a read error. The chain combines TRBV10-3 with TRBJ1-4, with 8 bases matching TRBD1. The CDR3 has 16 residues. CDR1 ENHRY and CDR2 SYGVKD come from the germline V gene. Written as DNA, the CDR3 is TGTGCCGTCAGTGATCGCACAGGGGGGTCTAATGAAAAACTGTTTTTT. Translating gives CAVSDRTGGSNEKLFF.

The CDR3 is CASSIEIIGVYEQYF. The DNA for the CDR3 is TGTGCCAGTAGTATAGAGATCATCGGGGTCTACGAGCAGTACTTC. V is TRBV19 and J is TRBJ2-7; weak D call: TRBD2 (5 bases). The germline V and J ends were trimmed by 0 bases and 3 bases, with 12 bases remaining between them. The CDR3 spans 15 residues. Germline V gives CDR1 LNHDA, CDR2 SQIVND (reference sequence).

The chain couples TRBV28 to TRBJ1-1; no definite D call. Germline V gene data show CDR1 as MDHEN and CDR2 as SYDVKM. V was cut by 7 bases and J by 5 bases, with 14 bases left in between. This CDR3 has 13 residues. The CDR3 DNA follows: TGTGCCAGCACTGGGTCTTCGGGGACTGAAGCTTTCTTT. Protein sequence: CASTGSSGTEAFF.

J is TRBJ2-7 and V is TRBV9; D may be TRBD2 (6 bases). The germline CDR1 and CDR2 sequences are SGDLS and YYNGEE. The CDR3 has 15 amino acids. Trimming pared 4 bases from V and 2 bases from J, leaving 16 bases between. CDR3 DNA sequence: TGTGCCAGCAGCCCAGACGGCGGGATTCCCTACGAGCAGTACTTC. This translates into CASSPDGGIPYEQYF.

This clone has only one observation. V gene TRBV15 combines with J gene TRBJ2-3; perhaps TRBD1 as D (5 bases). Germline loops: CDR1 LNHNV, CDR2 YYDKDF (reference sequence). The CDR3 is made up of 16 amino acids. V was cut by 4 bases and J by 3 bases, with 17 bases left in between. CDR3 region: CATSMGSGPQTDTQYF. CDR3 DNA sequence: TGTGCCACCAGCATGGGGTCAGGGCCTCAGACAGATACGCAGTATTTT.

This sequence joins TRBV5-8 and TRBJ2-7, with TRBD1 as a possible D gene (5 bases). V lost 1 base to trimming and J lost 9 bases, with 17 bases between them. Germline lookup yields CDR1 SGHTS and CDR2 YDEGEE. The CDR3 totals 14 residues. This CDR3 is CASSLSRVALGQYF. CDR3 DNA sequence: TGTGCCAGCAGCTTGAGCAGGGTCGCCCTTGGGCAGTACTTC.

The V call is TRBV9, the J call TRBJ2-2; 7 nucleotides line up with TRBD1. The J segment lost 2 bases and the V segment lost 2 bases, leaving 6 bases of the junction unmatched. Germline CDR1 reads SGDLS; CDR2 reads YYNGEE. The CDR3 covers 16 residues. CDR3 in DNA: TGTGCCAGCAGCGTCGGACAGGTACCTAACACCGGGGAGCTGTTTTTT. This translates into CASSVGQVPNTGELFF.

J is TRBJ2-7 and V is TRBV6-2 or TRBV6-3; a weak D match, TRBD1 (6 bases). This CDR3 has 15 amino acids. CDR1 and CDR2 (germline): MNHEY, SVGEGT. V lost 4 bases and J lost 2, with 15 bases in between. The CDR3 DNA reads TGTGCCAGCAGTTTCACAGGGATGCGGACCTACGAGCAGTACTTC. This translates into CASSFTGMRTYEQYF.

The rearrangement links TRBV7-9 to TRBJ2-1; TRBD2 matches at 7 bases. This CDR3 comprises 16 residues. Germline trimming cut 1 base from V and 7 bases from J; bases unmatched to any gene: 10. The germline V gene has CDR1 SEHNR and CDR2 FQNEAQ (reference sequence). The CDR3 reads CASSLVGGTQGNEQFF. The CDR3 DNA reads TGTGCCAGCAGCTTAGTGGGGGGGACCCAAGGGAATGAGCAGTTCTTC.

V and J are TRBV28 and TRBJ2-2; 14 bases match TRBD2. With V trimmed by 5 bases and J by 5 bases, 16 bases remained unmatched. This CDR3 spans 20 amino acids. Germline V gene lookup returns CDR1 MDHEN and CDR2 SYDVKM. As DNA, the CDR3 is TGTGCCAGCAGTCCACCGGGACTAGCGGGAGTGGGGGTGAGAACCGGGGAGCTGTTTTTT. Translation gives CASSPPGLAGVGVRTGELFF.

The chain uses TRBV2 and TRBJ1-1, with 7 bases identical to TRBD1. V lost 4 bases to trimming and J lost 1 base; unmatched junction nucleotides: 6. The V gene's germline CDR1 is SNHLY and CDR2 FYNNEI. The CDR3 totals 15 residues. The CDR3 DNA reads as TGTGCCAGCAGTGTGGTTGACAGGGCGAACACTGAAGCTTTCTTT. This translates into CASSVVDRANTEAFF.

The chain carries TRBV11-1 and TRBJ2-7, with D possibly matching TRBD1 (6 bases). CDR1 is SGHAT, CDR2 FQDESV, per germline (reference sequence). The V and J ends lost 5 bases and 4 bases respectively, with 15 bases between them. This CDR3 comprises 14 residues. The CDR3 is CASSVRYRAYEQYF. The CDR3 DNA sequence: TGTGCCAGCAGCGTCAGGTACAGGGCTTACGAGCAGTACTTC. The complete variable domain, with remaining parts taken from reference TRBV11-1 and TRBJ2-7, reads EAEVAQSPRYKITEKSQAVAFWCDPISGHATLYWYRQILGQGPELLVQFQDESVVDDSQLPKDRFSAERLKGVDSTLKIQPAELGDSAMYLCASSVRYRAYEQYFGPGTRLTVT.

The V gene is TRBV6-5, the J gene TRBJ1-5; D is perhaps TRBD1 (6 bases). Trimming removed 6 bases from V and 3 bases from J, with 9 bases in between. CDR1 is MNHEY and CDR2 is SVGAGI in the germline V gene. The CDR3 consists of 13 residues. In DNA form, the CDR3 reads TGTGCCAGCAGGAGGGACATCAATCAGCCCCAGCATTTT. Translation: CASRRDINQPQHF.

The rearrangement uses TRBV19 and TRBJ2-5; the match to TRBD2 covers 8 bases. The CDR3 contains 16 residues. Germline trimming cut 6 bases from V and 2 bases from J; bases unmatched to any gene: 11. Germline V gene sequence: CDR1 LNHDA, CDR2 SQIVND (reference sequence). This CDR3 is CASRPGGAGGQETQYF. CDR3 sequence (DNA): TGTGCCAGTAGGCCGGGGGGGGCAGGAGGGCAAGAGACCCAGTACTTC.

The chain combines TRBV7-3 with TRBJ2-3, with 10 bases matching TRBD2. The CDR3 runs to 16 residues. V lost 2 bases to trimming and J lost 4 bases; unmatched junction nucleotides: 6. The germline V gene has CDR1 SGHTA and CDR2 FQGTGA. The DNA for the CDR3 is TGTGCCAGCAGCTTAGTTGGCCTAGCGGGGGCAGATACGCAGTATTTT. As protein: CASSLVGLAGADTQYF.